This TCR beta chain derives from a study of cytomegalovirus exposure and HLA in healthy donors (dated by TCRdb to the late 2010s). For the wider study: In an earlier analysis of roughly 590 of the donors, 276 Gb of sequence data and 117 million unique TCR beta sequences from roughly 190 million T cells were reported. Approximately 300 gigabases of sequencing data and 91 million or so unique TCR sequences made up an early release that covered under 750 HLA-typed donors. Of the roughly 410 genotyped donors, 75% to 85% were placed in the genetic ancestry cluster associated with self-reported Caucasian donors. The study aimed to test whether cataloging public T cell receptors could reveal signatures of past pathogen exposure. The T cell repertoires of 670 or so subjects were profiled by immunosequencing and related to cytomegalovirus serostatus. A separate validation cohort of 100 to 150 different subjects was used in addition to the roughly 700-subject first cohort. To predict cytomegalovirus infection status, the study brought together high-throughput TCR immunosequencing, statistical association of individual TCRs with disease status, and machine learning. A later analysis re-analyzed previously published TCR beta repertoires from several hundred donors and added high-resolution HLA genotyping to study TCR occurrence patterns. The later analysis used no new phenotypic data to find candidate immune exposures, relying instead on TCR beta sequences and their occurrence across donors. An earlier analysis of fewer than 750 of the donors used high-throughput TCR beta sequencing to judge whether each TCR beta V gene segment behaved as functional or pseudogenic. Alongside the repertoire data, information on donor age, sex, ethnicity and CMV serostatus was compiled. In a later genetic analysis, genome-wide SNP genotypes for 398 of the 666 donors were used, and that subset was treated as a discovery cohort. All discovery cohort repertoires had been generated using a single sequencing platform. Both class I and class II loci were covered by HLA typing, at four-digit resolution. The number of typed donors differed by locus: about 620-630 for A, B, C, DRB1 and DQB1; 522 for DQA1; 606 for DPA1; and 450 to 480 for DPB1. Because of strong linkage in the cohort, roughly five DR-DQ haplotypes were treated as single units for association and clustering. Among about 370 genotyped donors of the cohort, an average of roughly 230,000 unique TCR beta nucleotide sequences was sequenced per donor, of which about 20% were non-productive.

From a lookup of the germline V gene, CDR1 and CDR2 are SNHLY and FYNNEI. Trimming at the junction amounts to 6 bases on V and 7 bases on J, and the germline ends lie 9 bases apart. Measured from the cysteine to the phenylalanine, the CDR3 is 11 residues long. Only CDR3 DNA is held: 33 bases, read in frame from base 1. The cohort consisted of hundreds of healthy bone marrow donors. At the time of sampling, every cohort member was nominally healthy, though immune exposures that went unrecorded were likely present. The donor tested CMV seronegative, placing the donor among the approximately 360 seronegative members of the cohort. A peripheral blood sample was provided by each donor, and peripheral blood mononuclear cells were used for TCR beta sequencing. Genomic DNA was extracted from the blood cell samples with the Qiagen DNeasy Blood Extraction Kit. Study-wide conclusions, independent of this receptor: A later analysis reported that several top co-occurrence clusters appeared linked to parvovirus B19, influenza, CMV and Epstein-Barr virus. While some public TCRs were present in many individuals, most TCR sequences turned up only very rarely across donors. When HLA alleles, especially DR and DQ, strongly co-occurred, attributing TCR associations to individual alleles was difficult. Sequencing depth was assumed to be roughly uniform across donors in the presence/absence analyses, though that assumption may not hold. A cluster of highly shared sequence variants was judged likely to represent a technical artifact of the sequencing pipeline. The only immune exposure information available for the cohort was CMV serostatus. In an earlier analysis of fewer than 750 of the donors, most TCR beta V segments were observed in productive rearrangements about 87% or about 30% of the time, broadly matching IMGT annotations. HLA typing was unavailable for some donors at each locus, so association tests used only the typed subset. In a later analysis, most CMV-associated TCR beta chains were found to appear HLA-restricted, with HLA associations seemingly driven largely by CMV exposure. Some IMGT-functional V segments, including TRBV6-2 and TRBV6-3, could not be distinguished by the 87-base-pair reads and were therefore excluded. This cohort had only TCR beta chains sequenced, and the lack of alpha or paired-chain data limited which features could be detected. Cytomegalovirus status was reported to be diagnosed by the classifier with high specificity and sensitivity in both the original and validation cohorts. Because counts were too low, 15 to 20 rarely observed V segments, including chromosome 9 orphons, were excluded from the earlier analysis of several hundred of the donors. A further reported finding was that TCR beta sequences accurately predicted the HLA-A and HLA-B alleles for most subjects in the first cohort. The authors suggested that the approach could potentially be extended to other disease states and immunological phenotypes. In a later analysis, HLA-associated TCR beta chains showed more clonal expansion and lower generation probabilities than non-associated chains that were equally common. In a later analysis, TCR association rates were found to vary across HLA loci, with the most associated TCRs seen for DRB1 alleles and the fewest for HLA-C alleles. A later genetic analysis associated a missense DCLRE1C variant with V-gene and J-gene trimming of TCR beta chains, and an independent cohort replicated the association. A later analysis associated 17,000 or so TCR beta sequences with specific HLA alleles at a false discovery rate of 0.05. The study listed 150 to 200 TCR beta chains as associated with cytomegalovirus. A few of the identified cytomegalovirus-associated TCR beta chains were confirmed in vitro to be specific for cytomegalovirus antigens. Linkage disequilibrium might explain the correlated functional status among segregating V segments, but an unknown experimental factor could not be excluded. Compared with the roughly 600-donor mean, donors in an Asian-associated ancestry cluster had fewer N-insertions in productive TCRs, according to a later genetic analysis.

The library was produced with the immunoSEQ multiplex PCR assay. A mixture of 60 forward primers for TCR Vbeta segments and 13 reverse primers for TCR Jbeta segments was used in the multiplex PCR. Amplification of the CDR3 region of rearranged TCR beta genes was performed with a multiplex PCR assay on genomic DNA. The amplified TCR beta libraries were sequenced on the Illumina HiSeq System as 87-base-pair reads. The authors' pipeline ran thus. A later analysis tallied around 80 million unique TCR beta chains across the approximately 670 repertoires, and about 12 million of those chains were shared by two or more donors. Raw reads were error-corrected and collapsed into unique sequences with a nearest-neighbor algorithm that merged closely related sequences to remove PCR and sequencing errors. To assign V, D and J gene segments, CDR3 sequences were aligned to IMGT reference sequences. For a sequence to be retained, a match of at least six nucleotides was required to both a V gene segment and a J gene segment. A rearrangement was called productive if the CDR3 had no stop codons and remained in frame with V and J, and every other rearrangement was called non-productive. Following IMGT convention, CDR3 was defined as the stretch from the second conserved V-encoded cysteine up to the conserved J-encoded phenylalanine. The earlier analysis of about 590 of the donors excluded sequences that lacked an unambiguous match to a single V gene segment. An earlier analysis of 550 to 650 of the donors classified V segments as functional when productive rearrangements were above 56.7% and as segregating when the standard deviation between donors was above 5%. To diagnose cytomegalovirus status from the catalog of TCR beta chain sequences, a statistical classification framework was built. In a later analysis, TCR nucleotide sequences were compared against IMGT/GENE-DB human TR gene sequences so that V and J genes could be assigned. Using the TCRdist pipeline, a later analysis assigned CDR3 sequences along with most-parsimonious VDJ recombination scenarios. In a later analysis, each TCR beta chain was defined by its CDR3 amino acid sequence together with its V-gene family, and reads lacking a unique V-gene family were excluded. In a later analysis, some 600 highly shared, low-generation-probability nucleotide sequences were removed to address suspected cross-contamination and a sequencing artifact. In a later analysis, a clonal expansion index was calculated for each public chain from normalized within-repertoire ranks of inferred template counts. In a later analysis, generation probabilities were computed with a VDJ recombination model fitted to out-of-frame rearrangements, and the resulting probabilities were checked against IGoR. A later analysis scored TCR-TCR, TCR-HLA and TCR-CMV co-occurrence with hypergeometric tests, applying a repertoire-size bias correction to TCR pairs. False discovery rates were estimated in a later analysis by permuting HLA or CMV assignments 20 times. In a later analysis, co-occurring TCRs were grouped with DBSCAN, and TCRdist sequence similarity was added when clustering was performed within HLA-allele-positive subsets. For co-occurrence clustering, repertoires with fewer than 30,000 or more than 120,000 public chains were excluded, along with roughly 5 repertoires with anomalous nucleotide sharing. TCRdb limited this immuneACCESS table to in-frame rearrangements with V and J called. A share of clones is missing; checked studies link under half to unresolved V genes, and the rest is unexplained. V, J and clone size reflect that table, while D and trimming were determined from the DNA. Counted in this sample were 310,000 or so clones; around 90% of them appeared once. In total, the top ten clones hold approximately 2.2% of the sample.

Comments on this clone: Its antigen is still unknown. No qualities accompany the bases; no much larger clone lies one base away.

The material sequenced was PBMCs. This TCR was recovered from a woman aged 18-35 years in good health and CMV-seronegative. The rearranged chain carries TRBV2 and TRBJ1-1; TRBD1 is possibly the D segment (5 matching bases). The DNA reads as follows: TGTGCCAGCAGCGCTGACAGTGAAGCTTTCTTT. This sequence encodes CASSADSEAFF.